In its sample, the clone carrying this TCR beta chain is large. Its antigen is undetermined. This sample is part of a study of OX40 agonist ivuxolimab in advanced cancers. The overall study: Every 2 weeks, patients received ivuxolimab intravenously, dosed at 0.01 to 10 mg/kg. Patients assigned to dose escalation were diagnosed with hepatocellular carcinoma, melanoma, renal cell or head and neck cancer. Findings of the study overall: Compared with CD4+, CD8+ T cells on average had more expanded clones.

V lost 10 bases and J lost 1, with 16 bases in between. The CDR3 extends over 14 amino acids. Germline V CDR1 and CDR2: MGHRA, YSYEKL. Generated by immunoSEQ multiplex PCR, the TCRdb table keeps only in-frame clones and is missing some. The sample lists about 20,000 clones; 80% to 90% were seen once. The sequences come from CD4+ or CD8+ T cells sorted from blood, collected in a trial of the OX40 agonist ivuxolimab. The V and J genes are TRBV4-1 and TRBJ1-1, with D hard to call. The receptor was isolated from an adult with an advanced solid tumor such as melanoma, head and neck, liver or kidney cancer. The CDR3 bases are TGCGCCACCTCTACACGGACGGAGAACACTGAAGCTTTCTTT. It encodes CATSTRTENTEAFF.